Reported below is one TCR beta chain. Only in-frame clones appear in the TCRdb table, and some are missing; sequencing was by immunoSEQ multiplex PCR. Among more than 2 million clones listed, approximately 96% were seen once. These data belong to a study of shared clonotypes between healthy human individuals. Study information: Per donor, CD8 memory used one plate, CD8 naive used two, CD4 memory used three and CD4 naive used three.

The sequencing sample was made of naive CD4+ T cells sorted from blood. The subset denotes: CD45RA+ positively selected. The sequence derives from a man aged 18 to 35 in good health.

The CDR3 is CASSDGQFASGVNEQYF. CDR3 sequence (DNA): TGTGCCAGCAGTGATGGACAGTTCGCCTCGGGAGTGAATGAGCAGTACTTC. The chain uses TRBV2 and TRBJ2-7; D could derive from TRBD1 or TRBD2 (6 bases each). This CDR3 spans 17 amino acids. V gave up 3 bases and J gave up 7 bases, with 25 bases separating them. CDR1 SNHLY and CDR2 FYNNEI come from the germline V gene.